These T cell receptor beta chains were read from a single sample in a study of shared clonotypes between healthy human individuals. Some clones are missing from TCRdb's copy, which holds only in-frame ones; the method was immunoSEQ multiplex PCR. The data show some 2,000,000 clones, 95% seen once. Sequenced material: naive CD4+ T cells sorted from blood. All receptors come from a man between 18 and 35 years old in good health. CDR3s include the opening cysteine and the closing phenylalanine or tryptophan. The D gene is left open where the match is weak. Clone size appears in some rows only: once, few, many, or a class for an expanded clone.

clone_size d_call j_call v_call cdr3_nt cdr3_aa
- TRBD1 TRBJ2-3 TRBV4-1 TGCGCCAGCAGCCAAGACCGACAGGGGAGGCCAGATACGCAGTATTTT CASSQDRQGRPDTQYF
- - TRBJ1-4 TRBV5-1 TGCGCCAGCAGCCTGGACAGTCTTAATGAAAAACTGTTTTTT CASSLDSLNEKLFF
- TRBD1 TRBJ1-5 TRBV2 TGTGCCAGCAGTTTTACAGGGGGTGCGCCGCCCCAGCATTTT CASSFTGGAPPQHF
- - TRBJ1-5 TRBV6-1 TGTGCCAGCAGTGACAGGGGTGGTAATCAGCCCCAGCATTTT CASSDRGGNQPQHF
once - TRBJ2-7 TRBV6-1 TGTGCCAGCTTCGGCTGGGGTCTAGACGAGCAGTACTTC CASFGWGLDEQYF
- - TRBJ2-5 TRBV5-4 TGTGCCAGCAGCTTTTATGGACTGGAGAAAGGGACCCAGTACTTC CASSFYGLEKGTQYF
- - TRBJ2-1 TRBV6-1 TGTGCCAGCAGGGAAGTGGGGATGCATGAGCAGTTCTTC CASREVGMHEQFF
- - TRBJ1-3 TRBV19 TGTGCCAGTAGTGCCTTCTCGGGAAACACCATATATTTT CASSAFSGNTIYF
- - TRBJ2-1 TRBV5-1 TGCGCCAGCGGTCCTGAGGGGTGGAATGAGCAGTTCTTC CASGPEGWNEQFF
- - TRBJ1-1 TRBV7-2 TGTGCCAGCAGCTTAGGCCGGCGGGCTGAAGCTTTCTTT CASSLGRRAEAFF
- - TRBJ2-3 TRBV10-2 TGCGCCAGCAGGGAAGAACGACCGGGTACGCAGTATTTT CASREERPGTQYF
- - TRBJ1-6 TRBV5-1 TGCGCCAGCAGCGAGGGGCTTTCACCCCTCCACTTT CASSEGLSPLHF
- - TRBJ2-3 TRBV18 TGTGCCAGCTCACCACCGATTAAAGACACCACACATACGCGGTATTTT CASSPPIKDTTHTRYF